This TCR beta chain emerged from a study of PD-1 blockade in mismatch repair-deficient tumors. Libraries were prepared by immunoSEQ multiplex PCR; TCRdb keeps only in-frame clonotypes and omits some of them. The sample has about 34,000 clones, more than 70% seen once. CDR1 and CDR2 (germline): MGHRA, YSYEKL. The CDR3 has 16 residues. The V segment lost 4 bases and the J segment 0 bases; nucleotides outside the gene matches: 6. This sequence was found in an adult with mismatch repair-deficient cancer. V gene TRBV4-1 combines with J gene TRBJ2-3; 8 bases map to TRBD2. Sequences were derived from PBMCs, sampled 6 weeks after starting pembrolizumab. In DNA, the CDR3 is TGCGCCAGCAGCCCAAGCGGGGGTTCTAGCACAGATACGCAGTATTTT. It translates to CASSPSGGSSTDTQYF.